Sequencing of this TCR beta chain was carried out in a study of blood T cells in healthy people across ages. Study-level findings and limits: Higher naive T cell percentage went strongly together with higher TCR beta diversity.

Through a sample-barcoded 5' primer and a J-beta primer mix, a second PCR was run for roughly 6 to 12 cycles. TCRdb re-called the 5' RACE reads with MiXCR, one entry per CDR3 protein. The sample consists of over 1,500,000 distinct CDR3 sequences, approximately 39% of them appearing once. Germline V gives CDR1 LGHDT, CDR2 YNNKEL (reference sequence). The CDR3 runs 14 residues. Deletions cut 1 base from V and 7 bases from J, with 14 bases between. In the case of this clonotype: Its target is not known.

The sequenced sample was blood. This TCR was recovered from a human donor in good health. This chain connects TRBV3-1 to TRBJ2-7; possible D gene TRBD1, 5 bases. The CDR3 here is CASSQGGGKGEQYF. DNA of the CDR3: TGTGCCAGCAGCCAAGGGGGCGGAAAGGGAGAGCAGTACTTC.